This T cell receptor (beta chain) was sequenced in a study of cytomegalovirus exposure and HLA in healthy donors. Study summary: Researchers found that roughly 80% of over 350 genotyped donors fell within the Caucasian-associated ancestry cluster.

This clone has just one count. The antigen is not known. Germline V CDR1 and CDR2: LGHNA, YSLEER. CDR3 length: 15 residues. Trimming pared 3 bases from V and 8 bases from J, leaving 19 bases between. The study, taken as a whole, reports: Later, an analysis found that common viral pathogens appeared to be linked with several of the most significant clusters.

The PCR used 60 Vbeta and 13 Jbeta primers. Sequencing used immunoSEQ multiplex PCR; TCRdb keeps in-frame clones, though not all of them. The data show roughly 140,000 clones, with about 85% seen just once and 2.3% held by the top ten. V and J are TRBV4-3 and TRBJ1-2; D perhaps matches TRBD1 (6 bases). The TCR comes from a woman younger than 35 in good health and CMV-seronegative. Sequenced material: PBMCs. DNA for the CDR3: TGCGCCAGCAGCCACCTCGTAGTGGGGGCGGGCGGCTACACCTTC. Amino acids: CASSHLVVGAGGYTF.